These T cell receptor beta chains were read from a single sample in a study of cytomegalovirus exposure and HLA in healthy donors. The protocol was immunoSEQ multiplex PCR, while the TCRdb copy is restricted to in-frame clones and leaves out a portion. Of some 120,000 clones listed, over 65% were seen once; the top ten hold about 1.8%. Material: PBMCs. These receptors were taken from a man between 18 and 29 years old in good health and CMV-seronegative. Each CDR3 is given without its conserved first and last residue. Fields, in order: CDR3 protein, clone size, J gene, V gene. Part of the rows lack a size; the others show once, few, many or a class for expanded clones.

CDR3aa: SSSLLAGHPSHNEQF
abundance: -
j_gene: TRBJ2-1
v_gene: TRBV7-9

CDR3aa: ASSSTGVPNTEAF
abundance: -
j_gene: TRBJ1-1
v_gene: TRBV5-1

CDR3aa: ASRTGLLSYEQY
abundance: -
j_gene: -
v_gene: TRBV2

CDR3aa: ASSAGTGVVGETQY
abundance: -
j_gene: TRBJ2-5
v_gene: TRBV9

CDR3aa: ASSFERAGEQY
abundance: -
j_gene: TRBJ2-7
v_gene: TRBV7-6

CDR3aa: ASSSGTGSYEQY
abundance: -
j_gene: TRBJ2-7
v_gene: TRBV7-9

CDR3aa: ASSLAASSGGYT
abundance: once
j_gene: TRBJ1-2
v_gene: TRBV5-5

CDR3aa: ASRLAGKSGETQY
abundance: few
j_gene: TRBJ2-5
v_gene: TRBV5-1

CDR3aa: ARSARGRSEAF
abundance: -
j_gene: TRBJ1-1
v_gene: TRBV5-3

CDR3aa: ASSGQGDTEAF
abundance: -
j_gene: TRBJ1-1
v_gene: TRBV9

CDR3aa: ASSSAGPPRGYT
abundance: few
j_gene: TRBJ1-2
v_gene: TRBV5-6

CDR3aa: ASSKSTGELF
abundance: -
j_gene: TRBJ2-2
v_gene: TRBV6-5

CDR3aa: ASGTSGYTEAF
abundance: -
j_gene: TRBJ1-1
v_gene: TRBV12-5

CDR3aa: ASSAAGGFYEQY
abundance: few
j_gene: TRBJ2-7
v_gene: TRBV6-5

CDR3aa: ASSLRVSGAGEQF
abundance: once
j_gene: TRBJ2-1
v_gene: TRBV5-6

CDR3aa: ASSEAQTGYNEQF
abundance: -
j_gene: TRBJ2-1
v_gene: TRBV6-1

CDR3aa: ASSLDGSSGYT
abundance: -
j_gene: TRBJ1-2
v_gene: TRBV5-1

CDR3aa: ASSLGSQGYEQY
abundance: -
j_gene: TRBJ2-7
v_gene: TRBV7-2

CDR3aa: ASSQDIRGWGYT
abundance: -
j_gene: TRBJ1-2
v_gene: TRBV4-1

CDR3aa: ASSHGQNSYEQY
abundance: -
j_gene: TRBJ2-7
v_gene: TRBV5-6

CDR3aa: ASSQDAGQGEETQY
abundance: -
j_gene: TRBJ2-5
v_gene: TRBV4-3

CDR3aa: ASSLEQGAVTDTQY
abundance: once
j_gene: TRBJ2-3
v_gene: TRBV7-2

CDR3aa: SSSHTGGLTDGYT
abundance: once
j_gene: TRBJ1-2
v_gene: TRBV7-9

CDR3aa: ASSSSGGYDNSPLH
abundance: -
j_gene: TRBJ1-6
v_gene: TRBV19

CDR3aa: ASSLNGRGRVPSGNTIY
abundance: -
j_gene: TRBJ1-3
v_gene: TRBV27

CDR3aa: ASSPSSSGGAYEQY
abundance: -
j_gene: TRBJ2-7
v_gene: TRBV11-2

CDR3aa: ASSSRVGGVLGSPLH
abundance: -
j_gene: TRBJ1-6
v_gene: TRBV7-2

CDR3aa: ASSFLGDKNTEAF
abundance: few
j_gene: TRBJ1-1
v_gene: TRBV2

CDR3aa: ASSQVTGGMRETQY
abundance: -
j_gene: TRBJ2-5
v_gene: TRBV4-1

CDR3aa: ASSLSGNQPQH
abundance: -
j_gene: TRBJ1-5
v_gene: TRBV28

CDR3aa: ASSHRTGESTDTQY
abundance: -
j_gene: TRBJ2-3
v_gene: TRBV13

CDR3aa: ASSPQGVNTEAF
abundance: -
j_gene: TRBJ1-1
v_gene: TRBV19

CDR3aa: ASSKNTGLGTGELF
abundance: -
j_gene: TRBJ2-2
v_gene: TRBV14

CDR3aa: ATSTGQAGDCEQY
abundance: -
j_gene: TRBJ2-7
v_gene: TRBV15

CDR3aa: ASSLTDPRQGAHEQY
abundance: -
j_gene: TRBJ2-7
v_gene: TRBV27

CDR3aa: ASSLDRYGYT
abundance: -
j_gene: TRBJ1-2
v_gene: TRBV11-2

CDR3aa: ASGFPGLGVYEQY
abundance: -
j_gene: TRBJ2-7
v_gene: TRBV12-5

CDR3aa: ASNTQDRAAEKLF
abundance: -
j_gene: TRBJ1-4
v_gene: TRBV2

CDR3aa: ASRLGQGSPYGYT
abundance: -
j_gene: TRBJ1-2
v_gene: TRBV5-6

CDR3aa: ASSPVSGQGAYEQY
abundance: -
j_gene: TRBJ2-7
v_gene: TRBV11-2

CDR3aa: ASRWGGRGTDTQY
abundance: -
j_gene: TRBJ2-3
v_gene: TRBV19

CDR3aa: ASSYSRPVQETQY
abundance: -
j_gene: TRBJ2-5
v_gene: TRBV6-5

CDR3aa: ASSSPSTGVSYEQY
abundance: -
j_gene: TRBJ2-7
v_gene: TRBV6-6

CDR3aa: ASLKEEDSPLH
abundance: -
j_gene: TRBJ1-6
v_gene: TRBV2

CDR3aa: ASSLAERRH
abundance: -
j_gene: TRBJ2-7
v_gene: TRBV13

CDR3aa: ASSQDRRSEQY
abundance: -
j_gene: TRBJ2-7
v_gene: TRBV4-2

CDR3aa: ASSERGSSGNTIY
abundance: -
j_gene: TRBJ1-3
v_gene: TRBV2

CDR3aa: ASSQELAGYYEQY
abundance: -
j_gene: -
v_gene: TRBV4-2

CDR3aa: ASSQEARQGSFYGYT
abundance: -
j_gene: TRBJ1-2
v_gene: TRBV4-3

CDR3aa: ASSLEDRGNTEAF
abundance: -
j_gene: TRBJ1-1
v_gene: TRBV11-2

CDR3aa: ASSLRSAGGHNEQF
abundance: -
j_gene: TRBJ2-1
v_gene: TRBV7-6

CDR3aa: ASSEDDGSGGEQY
abundance: -
j_gene: TRBJ2-7
v_gene: TRBV6-1

CDR3aa: ASSVVPGFPLVNTEAF
abundance: -
j_gene: TRBJ1-1
v_gene: TRBV9

CDR3aa: ASSLEAGAEEQY
abundance: -
j_gene: TRBJ2-7
v_gene: TRBV7-8

CDR3aa: ASSLQRGYGNTIY
abundance: -
j_gene: TRBJ1-3
v_gene: TRBV4-2

CDR3aa: ATSTIDRGGTGNTIY
abundance: -
j_gene: TRBJ1-3
v_gene: TRBV15

CDR3aa: AISASTGATGEPF
abundance: -
j_gene: TRBJ2-2
v_gene: TRBV10-3

CDR3aa: ASSAGRPPKDTQY
abundance: -
j_gene: TRBJ2-3
v_gene: TRBV5-1

CDR3aa: ASSIANTGELF
abundance: -
j_gene: TRBJ2-2
v_gene: TRBV19

CDR3aa: ASSLATTGDIGNEQY
abundance: -
j_gene: TRBJ2-7
v_gene: TRBV7-9